Listed here is a single TCR beta chain. This record belongs to a study of cytomegalovirus exposure and HLA in healthy donors. This PCR relied on a set of 60 Vbeta primers and 13 Jbeta primers. Assay used: immunoSEQ multiplex PCR; TCRdb lists only in-frame clones, some missing. This sample yields 75,000 to 90,000 clones, of which around 70% are seen a single time; 8.5% to 14% belongs to the top ten. V shed 8 bases and J shed 4 bases, with 14 bases lying between them. The germline V gene has CDR1 SEHNR and CDR2 FQNEAQ (reference sequence). CDR3 length: 13 residues. What was sequenced was PBMCs. The rearrangement uses TRBV7-9 and TRBJ1-2, with D perhaps matching TRBD1 (5 bases). The sequence derives from a woman aged 40 to 50 in good health and CMV-seropositive. CDR3 residues: CASGPRVSYGYTF. The CDR3 nucleotides are TGTGCCAGCGGCCCCAGGGTTAGCTATGGCTACACCTTC.